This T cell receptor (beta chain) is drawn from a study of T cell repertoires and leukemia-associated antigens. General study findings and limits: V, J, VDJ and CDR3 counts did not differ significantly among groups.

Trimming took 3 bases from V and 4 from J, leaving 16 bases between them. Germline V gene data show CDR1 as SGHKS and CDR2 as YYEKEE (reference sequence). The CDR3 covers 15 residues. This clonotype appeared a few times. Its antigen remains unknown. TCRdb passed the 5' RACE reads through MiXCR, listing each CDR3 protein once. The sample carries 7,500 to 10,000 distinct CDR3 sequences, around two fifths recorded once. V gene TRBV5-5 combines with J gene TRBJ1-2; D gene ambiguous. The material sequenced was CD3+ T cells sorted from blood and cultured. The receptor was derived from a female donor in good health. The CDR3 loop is CASSSSTGVAYGYTF. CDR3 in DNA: TGTGCCAGCAGCTCAAGCACCGGGGTGGCCTATGGCTACACCTTC.